This is a list of T cell receptor beta chains from one sample in a study of PD-L1 blockade in urothelial cancer. Sequencing used immunoSEQ multiplex PCR; TCRdb keeps in-frame clones, though not all of them. The sample contains about 110,000 clones, 70% to 85% of which appear only once. Sequenced material: PBMCs, taken around atezolizumab (anti-PD-L1) treatment. These receptors came from a man aged 50 or older with urothelial cancer. The CDR3 runs from the conserved cysteine through the conserved F or W. The order of the fields is D gene, clone size, V gene, J gene, CDR3 DNA, CDR3 protein. A D gene is named only where the DNA matches it firmly. Clone size is shown for a subset of rows, as once, few, many or a class of expanded clone.

>.|.|TRBV19|TRBJ1-1
TGTGCCAGTAGTATTTGGGAGTCCACTGAAGCTTTCTTT
CASSIWESTEAFF
>.|.|TRBV2|TRBJ1-1
TGTGCCAGCAGCCTCCAGGGGAACACTGAAGCTTTCTTT
CASSLQGNTEAFF
>.|.|TRBV18|TRBJ2-1
TGTGCCAGCTCACCACCGCGATATGAGCAGTTCTTC
CASSPPRYEQFF
>.|.|TRBV28|TRBJ1-5
TGTGCCAGCAGCCCCGGTGGCAGCGGATATCAGCCCCAGCATTTT
CASSPGGSGYQPQHF
>TRBD1|.|TRBV18|TRBJ1-4
TGTGCCAGCTCACCATTTACAGGGGGGGACGAAAAACTGTTTTTT
CASSPFTGGDEKLFF
>.|.|TRBV28|TRBJ1-5
TGTGCCAGCAGTTTAGTGCGCAGGGTTGATTCGAGCAATCAGCCCCAGCATTTT
CASSLVRRVDSSNQPQHF
>TRBD2|few|TRBV4-1|TRBJ2-1
TGCGCCAGCCGGGAGGGCCGTAACAATGAGCAGTTCTTC
CASREGRNNEQFF
>TRBD1|once|TRBV5-5|TRBJ1-5
TGTGCCAGCAGCTTGGTACAGGGGAGTTACAATCAGCCCCAGCATTTT
CASSLVQGSYNQPQHF
>.|.|TRBV9|TRBJ2-7
TGTGCCAGGGGACGACAGGGACTCCAGGAAGACAAAAACGAGCAGTACTTC
CARGRQGLQEDKNEQYF
>TRBD1|.|TRBV6-5|TRBJ2-3
TGTGCCAGCAGCGACAGGGGGCATTTGGATACGCAGTATTTT
CASSDRGHLDTQYF
>TRBD2|few|TRBV7-6|TRBJ2-7
TGTGCCAGCAGCGTTAGCGGGAGGTCCTACGAGCAGTACTTC
CASSVSGRSYEQYF
>.|.|TRBV30|TRBJ2-5
TGTGCCTGGAGTGTTCAAGGTGGACTACAAGAGACCCAGTACTTC
CAWSVQGGLQETQYF
>.|.|TRBV7-2|TRBJ2-7
TGTGCCAGCAGCTTAGTATGGGGGGGGGCTAACTCCTACGAGCAGTACTTC
CASSLVWGGANSYEQYF
>TRBD2|many|TRBV4-1|TRBJ2-1
TGCGCCAGCAGCCCCTCTGGCGGGAGTGGGAATGAGCAGTTCTTC
CASSPSGGSGNEQFF
>TRBD2|.|TRBV27|TRBJ2-1
TGTGCCAGCAGAATTAAGCGGGAGCTTCCGGAGCAGTTCTTC
CASRIKRELPEQFF
>TRBD1|.|TRBV19|TRBJ1-3
TGTGCCAGTAGTATCAGGACAGGCAGCTCTGGAAACACCATATATTTT
CASSIRTGSSGNTIYF
>TRBD2|.|TRBV2|TRBJ2-2
TGTGCCAGCAGTGAAGCGCTTCGGGGAGCGGGAGCCGGGGAGCTGTTTTTT
CASSEALRGAGAGELFF
>.|.|TRBV7-2|TRBJ1-2
TGTGCCAGCAGCCGAACAGAAGCCTATGGCTACACCTTC
CASSRTEAYGYTF
>.|.|TRBV6-6|TRBJ1-2
TGTGCCAGCAGTTACGACAGTAACTATGGCTACACCTTC
CASSYDSNYGYTF
>TRBD1|.|TRBV9|TRBJ1-2
TGTGCCAGCCAAGGGGACAGGGGGCCTCGAGGGGGCTACACCTTC
CASQGDRGPRGGYTF
>.|.|TRBV5-1|TRBJ2-1
TGCGCCAGCAGCTCAGGACTTACAAGCTCCTACAATGAGCAGTTCTTC
CASSSGLTSSYNEQFF
>TRBD1|.|TRBV28|TRBJ1-4
TGTGCCAGCAGTTTATCTTCGACAGGGGCTGCAACTAATGAAAAACTGTTTTTT
CASSLSSTGAATNEKLFF
>TRBD1|.|TRBV7-8|TRBJ1-3
TGTGCCAGCAGCAGACGTCCGGGACAGGGTCCTGGAAACACCATATATTTT
CASSRRPGQGPGNTIYF
>.|few|TRBV5-1|TRBJ1-2
TGCGCCAGCTCAGAAACAGTGAGCTATGGCTACACCTTC
CASSETVSYGYTF
>.|.|TRBV21-1|TRBJ2-1
TGTGCCAGCACCCTGGAGACCCGCCCCCATGAGCAGTTCTTC
CASTLETRPHEQFF
>TRBD1|.|TRBV6-5|TRBJ1-1
TGTGCCAGCAGACAGGGGAATTCGGAAGCTTTCTTT
CASRQGNSEAFF
>.|.|TRBV5-1|TRBJ2-7
TGCGCCAGCAGCCTCGAGGAGAGCTCCTACGAGCAGTACTTC
CASSLEESSYEQYF
>TRBD1|.|TRBV9|TRBJ2-7
TGTGCCAGCAGCGACCGGGACAGGGGAGCCGAGCAGTACTTC
CASSDRDRGAEQYF
>TRBD1|.|TRBV11-2|TRBJ2-7
TGTGCCAGCAGCTCCGGACAGGGCGGGCAGTACTTC
CASSSGQGGQYF
>.|.|TRBV5-1|TRBJ2-5
TGCGCCAGCAGCTTTCAACTAGACCGATACCAAGAGACCCAGTACTTC
CASSFQLDRYQETQYF
>TRBD2|.|TRBV15|TRBJ2-5
TGTGCCACCAGCAGAGAAGCTACTAGCGGGAATCACCCCCAGTACTTC
CATSREATSGNHPQYF
>TRBD1|once|TRBV7-9|TRBJ2-7
TGTGCCAGCAGCTCGGGGACAGGGATCTCCTACGAGCAGTACTTC
CASSSGTGISYEQYF
>.|.|TRBV30|TRBJ2-2
TGTGCCTGGAGTCAGACTTTTCGGAGCACCGGGGAGCTGTTTTTT
CAWSQTFRSTGELFF
>TRBD2|.|TRBV28|TRBJ2-7
TGTGCCAGCAGTTTCGGACTAGCGGGATCCGAGCAGTACTTC
CASSFGLAGSEQYF
>.|.|TRBV5-4|TRBJ1-1
TGTGCCAGCAGCTCTGACAGGTCCACTGAAGCTTTCTTT
CASSSDRSTEAFF
>TRBD2|.|TRBV5-1|TRBJ2-5
TGCGCCAGCAGCCCTACTAGCGGGAGGGATTGGGAGACCCAGTACTTC
CASSPTSGRDWETQYF
>TRBD2|.|TRBV4-2|TRBJ2-3
TGTGCCAGCAGCCAAGGCCTAGCGGGAGGGCCGGCAGATACGCAGTATTTT
CASSQGLAGGPADTQYF
>.|.|TRBV15|TRBJ2-3
TGTGCCACCAGCGAGAAGGGGCTTAGCACAGATACGCAGTATTTT
CATSEKGLSTDTQYF
>.|few|TRBV2|TRBJ2-1
TGTGCCAGCAGTTTGACTTACAATGAGCAGTTCTTC
CASSLTYNEQFF
>TRBD2|few|TRBV14|TRBJ2-1
TGTGCCAGCAGCCAAGGACTAGCTTTCGGTGAGCAGTTCTTC
CASSQGLAFGEQFF
>.|.|TRBV30|TRBJ1-2
TGTGCCTGGAGTGTATTGTGGGGAGCGGGTGGCTACACCTTC
CAWSVLWGAGGYTF
>TRBD2|.|TRBV11-2|TRBJ2-3
TGTGCCAGCAGCCCAAGACTAGCGGGAGGAACAGATACGCAGTATTTT
CASSPRLAGGTDTQYF
>TRBD1|.|TRBV9|TRBJ1-6
TGTGCCAGCAGCGAAACAGGGGGGAATTCACCCCTCCACTTT
CASSETGGNSPLHF
>.|.|TRBV11-3|TRBJ2-2
TGTGCCAGCAGCACCGGGACTCGCACCGGGGAGCTGTTTTTT
CASSTGTRTGELFF